The 30 T cell receptor beta chains given below trace back to one sample, sequenced in a study of blood T cell repertoires in COVID-19. Data came from immunoSEQ multiplex PCR; TCRdb stores just in-frame clones and leaves some out. The table shows approximately 180,000 clones, with about 90% occurring only once. The source material was PBMCs or T cells enriched from blood (not recorded which). The origin of the receptors is a human donor with acute COVID-19. The donor label of this sample is uncertain.

The V call is TRBV15, the J call TRBJ2-5; tentatively, D is TRBD2 (6 bases). V was cut by 1 base and J by 5 bases, with 8 bases left in between. CDR1 and CDR2 from the germline V gene are LNHNV and YYDKDF (reference sequence). This CDR3 region has 13 residues. CDR3 coding DNA: TGTGCCACCAGCAGAGGCGCGGGGGAGACCCAGTACTTC. Its protein product is CATSRGAGETQYF. Variable domain in full (rest from reference TRBV15 and TRBJ2-5): DAMVIQNPRYQVTQFGKPVTLSCSQTLNHNVMYWYQQKSSQAPKLLFHYYDKDFNNEADTPDNFQSRRPNTSFCFLDIRSPGLGDTAMYLCATSRGAGETQYFGPGTRLLVL.

This clone was detected only a few times. This sequence joins TRBV11-2 and TRBJ2-7; D may be TRBD2 (6 bases). The germline CDR1 and CDR2 sequences are SGHAT and FQNNGV. The CDR3 has 15 amino acids. The germline V and J ends were trimmed by 6 bases and 2 bases, with 17 bases remaining between them. DNA of the CDR3: TGTGCCAGCAGACTTGGGCCAGGACTACCCTACGAGCAGTACTTC. Its translation is CASRLGPGLPYEQYF. The full variable domain, with the rest looked up from reference TRBV11-2 and TRBJ2-7, is EAGVAQSPRYKIIEKRQSVAFWCNPISGHATLYWYQQILGQGPKLLIQFQNNGVVDDSQLPKDRFSAERLKGVDSTLKIQPAKLEDSAVYLCASRLGPGLPYEQYFGPGTRLTVT.

The rearrangement links TRBV14 to TRBJ2-1; 7 nucleotides agree with TRBD1. Germline V lookup: CDR1 SGHDN, CDR2 FVKESK. Losses at the gene ends were 2 bases for V and 6 bases for J; bases not matched to a gene: 13. CDR3 length: 17 amino acids. This CDR3 reads CASSQYSPGQMGNEQFF. The CDR3 nucleotides are TGTGCCAGCAGCCAATACTCCCCGGGACAGATGGGCAATGAGCAGTTCTTC.

The chain uses TRBV5-4 and TRBJ1-4; 10 positions match TRBD1. With V trimmed by 4 bases and J by 8 bases, 11 bases remained unmatched. This CDR3 has 16 residues. CDR1 and CDR2 from the germline V gene are SGHNT and YYREEE (reference sequence). The CDR3 DNA reads as TGTGCCAGCAGCCCTACATCGACAGGGGGCAGAGAAAAACTGTTTTTT. It translates to CASSPTSTGGREKLFF.

The chain carries TRBV4-2 and TRBJ2-3; D gene uncertain. CDR1 is LGHNA and CDR2 is YNFKEQ in the germline V gene. Deletions cut 0 bases from V and 1 base from J, with 11 bases between. The CDR3 spans 16 residues. DNA for the CDR3: TGTGCCAGCAGCCAAGACGTGGCCAGCGGCACAGATACGCAGTATTTT. Translation: CASSQDVASGTDTQYF.

The V call is TRBV7-8, the J call TRBJ2-7; D may be TRBD1 (5 bases). The CDR3 totals 16 residues. Per germline, CDR1 SGHVS and CDR2 FQNEAQ. V lost 3 bases and J lost 7, with 22 bases in between. CDR3 bases: TGTGCCAGCAGCTTCATGGGTGGGGCCGTCTTGGAGGAGCAGTACTTC. Amino acid sequence: CASSFMGGAVLEEQYF.

This clone was detected ten times or more. The rearrangement links TRBV12-3 or TRBV12-4 to TRBJ1-2; a possible D gene is TRBD1 (5 bases). V lost 6 bases to trimming and J lost 5 bases, with 10 bases between them. This CDR3 spans 12 amino acids. CDR3 protein: CASRRQYYGYTF. CDR3 sequence (DNA): TGTGCCAGCAGACGACAGTATTATGGCTACACCTTC.

This clone was counted a few times. This chain uses TRBV4-2 with TRBJ1-3; D unresolved. Germline-derived CDR1 and CDR2 are LGHNA and YNFKEQ. Trimming pared 2 bases from V and 8 bases from J, leaving 13 bases between. The CDR3 has 14 amino acids. CDR3 in amino acids: CASSQSYSRDTIYF. The CDR3 DNA reads as TGTGCCAGCAGCCAATCGTATAGTCGGGACACCATATATTTT.

The V gene is TRBV18, the J gene TRBJ1-5; D remains ambiguous. The ends were cut back, 2 bases at V and 3 bases at J, with 8 bases in the middle. Germline assignment: CDR1 KGHSH and CDR2 LQKENI. CDR3 length: 14 amino acids. The CDR3 region has the DNA TGTGCCAGCTCACCAGATACAGACAATCAGCCCCAGCATTTT. Residues: CASSPDTDNQPQHF.

The chain uses TRBV11-1 and TRBJ2-1; 9 bases match TRBD1. The CDR3 is 14 amino acids. The V gene end was trimmed by 3 bases and the J gene end by 12 bases; junction bases not matched to a gene: 9. Germline values: CDR1 SGHAT, CDR2 FQDESV (reference sequence). CDR3 DNA sequence: TGTGCCAGCAGCTTGCGATTGGACAGGGGCTCGCAGTTCTTC. Its translation: CASSLRLDRGSQFF. Filled out from reference TRBV11-1 and TRBJ2-1, the complete variable domain reads EAEVAQSPRYKITEKSQAVAFWCDPISGHATLYWYRQILGQGPELLVQFQDESVVDDSQLPKDRFSAERLKGVDSTLKIQPAELGDSAMYLCASSLRLDRGSQFFGPGTRLTVL.

The chain couples TRBV5-8 to TRBJ1-2, with D tentatively TRBD1 (6 bases). Trimming stripped 1 base from V and 8 bases from J, with 9 bases between. The CDR3 sequence is 12 residues long. Germline-derived CDR1 and CDR2 are SGHTS and YDEGEE. The CDR3 DNA is TGTGCCAGCAGCTTGTTCAGGGGCGGCTACACCTTC. Encoded protein: CASSLFRGGYTF.

This sequence joins TRBV6-4 and TRBJ1-4, with 8 bases identical to TRBD1. J gave up 4 bases and V 5 bases, and 3 bases lay outside the gene matches. Germline lookup yields CDR1 MRHNA and CDR2 SNTAGT. This CDR3 comprises 14 residues. CDR3 protein: CASSPGQGNEKLFF. The CDR3 DNA is TGTGCCAGCAGTCCAGGACAGGGTAATGAAAAACTGTTTTTT.

This chain connects TRBV23-1 to TRBJ2-6, with TRBD1 identical over 8 bases. TRBV23-1 is assigned to the ORF class and has an uncertain function. V shed 1 base, J shed 1 base, and the junction held 6 bases outside the gene matches. The CDR3 length is 18 residues. CDR3 sequence reads: CASSQYGQGGSGANVLTF. The CDR3 DNA reads as TGCGCCAGCAGTCAATACGGACAGGGCGGGTCTGGGGCCAACGTCCTGACTTTC.

J is TRBJ1-2 and V is TRBV5-4, with D hard to call. The CDR3 is 15 amino acids. V lost 0 bases, J lost 0 bases, and 9 bases lay in between. Per the germline V gene, CDR1 is SGHNT and CDR2 is YYREEE (reference sequence). Here the CDR3 reads CASSLAVPANYGYTF. In DNA form, the CDR3 reads TGTGCCAGCAGCTTGGCAGTACCCGCTAACTATGGCTACACCTTC.

V is TRBV29-1 and J is TRBJ1-2, with D perhaps matching TRBD1 (6 bases). CDR3 size: 16 residues. V lost 0 bases, J lost 3 bases, and 17 bases lay in between. From germline, CDR1 is SQVTM and CDR2 ANQGSEA. CDR3 nucleotides: TGCAGCGTTGAAGATCTGCTCCCCAGGGGCGACTATGGCTACACCTTC. Residues: CSVEDLLPRGDYGYTF. Full variable domain (rest looked up from reference TRBV29-1 and TRBJ1-2): SAVISQKPSRDICQRGTSLTIQCQVDSQVTMMFWYRQQPGQSLTLIATANQGSEATYESGFVIDKFPISRPNLTFSTLTVSNMSPEDSSIYLCSVEDLLPRGDYGYTFGSGTRLTVV.

The gene calls are TRBV7-2 and TRBJ2-1; the D gene is possibly TRBD2 (7 bases). Germline V CDR1 and CDR2: SGHTA, FQGNSA. The CDR3 sequence is 14 residues long. Trimming stripped 7 bases from V and 5 bases from J, with 15 bases between. This CDR3 reads CASNPGGVNNEQFF. The CDR3 DNA reads TGTGCCAGCAACCCGGGGGGCGTAAACAATGAGCAGTTCTTC.

The chain links TRBV13 to TRBJ2-3; perhaps TRBD1 as D (6 bases). The V end was cut by 2 bases, the J end by 0 bases, with 9 bases between. CDR3 size: 15 residues. The germline CDR1 and CDR2 sequences are PRHDT and FYEKMQ (reference sequence). CDR3 amino acids: CASSLQGISTDTQYF. For the CDR3, the DNA is TGTGCCAGCAGCTTACAGGGGATTAGCACAGATACGCAGTATTTT.

This clone showed up just once. V and J are TRBV30 and TRBJ2-5; no clear D. CDR3 size: 13 residues. The V gene lost 2 bases and the J gene lost 5 bases, with 12 bases spanning the gap. Germline V gene sequence: CDR1 GTSNPN, CDR2 SVGIG (reference sequence). The CDR3 DNA is TGTGCCTGGAGTCTTGGCAGGCAGGAGACCCAGTACTTC. Translating it yields CAWSLGRQETQYF.

The chain is built from TRBV4-1 and TRBJ2-2; 9 nucleotides line up with TRBD2. V gave up 4 bases and J gave up 3 bases; unmatched junction bases: 6. The CDR3 runs 16 residues. Germline values: CDR1 MGHRA, CDR2 YSYEKL. CDR3 loop: CASSPLAGIDTGELFF. CDR3 bases: TGCGCCAGCAGCCCCCTAGCGGGGATCGACACCGGGGAGCTGTTTTTT.

This clone was seen only once. Other DNA sequences of this sample code for an identical CDR3. This CDR3 reads CASSVTGSSYEQYF. The DNA of the CDR3 is TGTGCCAGTAGTGTGACAGGGTCGTCCTACGAGCAGTACTTC. The rearrangement uses TRBV19 and TRBJ2-7; 7 positions agree with TRBD1. Germline V gene data show CDR1 as LNHDA and CDR2 as SQIVND (reference sequence). With 5 bases clipped from V and 1 base from J, the junction kept 5 bases outside the gene matches. There are 14 residues in the CDR3.

The chain recombines TRBV30 with TRBJ2-5; TRBD1 agrees at 7 bases. The CDR3 is made up of 16 amino acids. CDR1 is GTSNPN, CDR2 SVGIG, per germline (reference sequence). Trimming removed 0 bases from V and 3 bases from J; junction bases left unmatched: 10. The CDR3 coding sequence is TGTGCCTGGAGTGTCCCCTTAGACGGGACAGAAGAGACCCAGTACTTC. Translating gives CAWSVPLDGTEETQYF. The variable domain in full, completed from reference TRBV30 and TRBJ2-5, reads SQTIHQWPATLVQPVGSPLSLECTVEGTSNPNLYWYRQAAGRGLQLLFYSVGIGQISSEVPQNLSASRPQDRQFILSSKKLLLSDSGFYLCAWSVPLDGTEETQYFGPGTRLLVL.

V and J are TRBV10-1 and TRBJ2-3; D not resolved. The CDR3 consists of 12 residues. Trimming stripped 0 bases from V and 5 bases from J, with 3 bases between. Germline CDR1 is WNHNN and CDR2 is SYGVQD (reference sequence). DNA of the CDR3: TGCGCCAGCAGTGAGTCTAGAGATACGCAGTATTTT. Amino acids: CASSESRDTQYF.

The genes are TRBV6-5 and TRBJ1-2; 10 bases line up with TRBD1. Germline V gives CDR1 MNHEY, CDR2 SVGAGI. The CDR3 length is 13 residues. After removal of 6 bases from V and 6 bases from J, the junction contained 4 bases not matched to a gene. The CDR3 nucleotides read TGTGCCAGCAGCCGGGACAGGGGCCATGGCTACACCTTC. Encoded protein: CASSRDRGHGYTF.

The genes are TRBV7-2 and TRBJ1-4, with 8 bases fitting TRBD1. J lost 12 bases, V lost 0 bases, and 6 bases had no gene match. This CDR3 is 14 amino acids long. Germline lookup yields CDR1 SGHTA and CDR2 FQGNSA. As DNA, the CDR3 is TGTGCCAGCAGCTTAGCTGGCGCAGGGGGCGAACTGTTTTTT. Translation: CASSLAGAGGELFF.

This clone was seen once. J is TRBJ1-5 and V is TRBV27; D perhaps matches TRBD1 (6 bases). Germline V gene sequence: CDR1 MNHEY, CDR2 SMNVEV (reference sequence). The CDR3 has 15 amino acids. The V and J ends lost 4 bases and 0 bases respectively, with 10 bases between them. Here the CDR3 reads CASSWGRYSNQPQHF. DNA for the CDR3: TGTGCCAGCAGTTGGGGGCGTTATAGCAATCAGCCCCAGCATTTT.

V and J are TRBV7-9 and TRBJ1-1; a possible D gene is TRBD1 (5 bases). The V gene lost 2 bases and the J gene lost 4 bases, with 11 bases spanning the gap. Germline-derived CDR1 and CDR2 are SEHNR and FQNEAQ (reference sequence). The CDR3 is 14 residues long. The CDR3 protein is CASSLLQGVTEAFF. CDR3 bases: TGTGCCAGCAGCTTACTCCAAGGGGTCACTGAAGCTTTCTTT.

The chain combines TRBV2 with TRBJ2-4; the D gene is possibly TRBD2 (6 bases). Germline CDR1 reads SNHLY; CDR2 reads FYNNEI. The CDR3 has 17 residues. V was shortened by 2 bases and J by 2 bases, with 16 bases between the two germline ends. DNA for the CDR3: TGTGCCAGCAGTGAAAGGGTCGGCGGGATGACCAAAAACATTCAGTACTTC. It encodes CASSERVGGMTKNIQYF.

The chain carries TRBV4-1 and TRBJ2-7, with a weak D call TRBD1 (6 bases). In germline, CDR1 is MGHRA, CDR2 YSYEKL. Trimming removed 2 bases from V and 0 bases from J, with 8 bases in between. The CDR3 sequence is 14 residues long. CDR3 sequence reads: CASSQRDNSYEQYF. DNA of the CDR3: TGCGCCAGCAGCCAAAGGGACAACTCCTACGAGCAGTACTTC.

This sequence joins TRBV6-5 and TRBJ1-5; 9 bases are shared with TRBD1. The V gene's germline CDR1 is MNHEY and CDR2 SVGAGI. The CDR3 has 14 amino acids. After removal of 6 bases from V and 5 bases from J, the junction contained 5 bases not matched to a gene. The chain's CDR3 is CASRRRQGDQPQHF. For the CDR3, the DNA is TGTGCCAGCAGACGGAGACAGGGGGATCAGCCCCAGCATTTT.

The CDR3 protein is CASSLVDRGLANTEAFF. CDR3 bases: TGTGCCAGCAGCTTGGTCGACAGGGGCTTGGCGAACACTGAAGCTTTCTTT. The rearrangement joins TRBV5-4 to TRBJ1-1, with TRBD1 matching 8 bases. Trimming took 0 bases from V and 1 from J; bases not matched to a gene: 8. The CDR3 is 17 residues long. The germline V gene encodes CDR1 SGHNT and CDR2 YYREEE (reference sequence).